These 9 T cell receptor beta chains were sequenced from one sample in a study of blood T cells in healthy people across ages. The use of a sample-barcoded 5' primer and a J-beta primer mix characterized a second PCR of roughly 6 to 11 cycles. TCRdb redid the calling of the 5' RACE reads with MiXCR, one entry per CDR3 protein. The table includes approximately 800,000 distinct CDR3 sequences, 55% to 75% detected once. Source material: blood. The receptors stem from a young man in good health.

The chain uses TRBV7-2 and TRBJ2-1; D gene ambiguous. Trimming removed 5 bases from V and 7 bases from J, with 15 bases in between. CDR3 length: 14 amino acids. Germline lookup yields CDR1 SGHTA and CDR2 FQGNSA. CDR3: CASSPAPGRNEQFF. CDR3 nucleotides: TGTGCCAGCAGCCCCGCCCCCGGACGGAATGAGCAGTTCTTC. The full variable domain, rest sourced from reference TRBV7-2 and TRBJ2-1, is GAGVSQSPSNKVTEKGKDVELRCDPISGHTALYWYRQSLGQGLEFLIYFQGNSAPDKSGLPSDRFSAERTGGSVSTLTIQRTQQEDSAVYLCASSPAPGRNEQFFGPGTRLTVL.

This clonotype was counted a few times. J is TRBJ2-1 and V is TRBV4-3; maybe TRBD2 (6 bases). This CDR3 spans 14 amino acids. Germline CDR1 LGHNA, CDR2 YSLEER. V shed 3 bases and J shed 10 bases, with 16 bases lying between them. CDR3 in amino acids: CASSQVTSHGEQFF. In DNA form, the CDR3 reads TGCGCCAGCAGCCAGGTTACTAGCCACGGCGAGCAGTTCTTC.

J is TRBJ1-4 and V is TRBV2; TRBD1 aligns across 7 bases. The germline CDR1 and CDR2 sequences are SNHLY and FYNNEI. This CDR3 region has 15 residues. V lost 7 bases to trimming and J lost 4 bases; unmatched junction nucleotides: 9. The CDR3 region is CASTVQDRFNEKLFF. The CDR3 DNA is TGTGCCAGCACGGTCCAGGACAGGTTTAATGAAAAACTGTTTTTT.

V is TRBV15 and J is TRBJ2-7; perhaps TRBD1 as D (5 bases). Per the germline V gene, CDR1 is LNHNV and CDR2 is YYDKDF (reference sequence). The CDR3 runs 11 residues. Trimming took 3 bases from V and 10 from J, leaving 10 bases between them. Here the CDR3 DNA reads TGTGCCACCAGCAGGGGGCTGGGCCAGTACTTC. Translated: CATSRGLGQYF.

V usage is TRBV6-5 and J usage is TRBJ2-7; 7 bases match TRBD1. The length of the CDR3 is 13 residues. Per the germline V gene, CDR1 is MNHEY and CDR2 is SVGAGI. The V gene end was trimmed by 5 bases and the J gene end by 2 bases; junction bases not matched to a gene: 3. The CDR3 spells CASSDTGAYEQYF. The CDR3, as DNA: TGTGCCAGCAGTGATACAGGGGCCTACGAGCAGTACTTC.

The chain uses TRBV27 and TRBJ2-7, with a possible D match to TRBD1 (5 bases). V was shortened by 2 bases and J by 5 bases, with 13 bases between the two germline ends. CDR3 size: 14 residues. The V gene's germline CDR1 is MNHEY and CDR2 SMNVEV (reference sequence). The CDR3, as DNA: TGTGCCAGCAGTTTACGGGCAGGGTTCAACGAGCAGTACTTC. Its translation is CASSLRAGFNEQYF.

This chain links TRBV20-1 with TRBJ2-5; the match to TRBD1 covers 7 bases. The junction had 2 bases not matched to a gene; V was cut back by 5 bases and J by 5 bases. This CDR3 comprises 11 residues. CDR1 and CDR2 from the germline V gene are DFQATT and SNEGSKA (reference sequence). The CDR3 DNA reads TGCAGTGCTGGGACAGCGGAGACCCAGTACTTC. It translates to CSAGTAETQYF.

The gene calls are TRBV9 and TRBJ1-5; TRBD1 aligns across 10 bases. The V segment lost 0 bases and the J segment 4 bases; nucleotides outside the gene matches: 1. The CDR3 runs 15 residues. Germline values: CDR1 SGDLS, CDR2 YYNGEE. The CDR3 region has the DNA TGTGCCAGCAGCGTAGGGGGACAGGGGAATCAGCCCCAGCATTTT. Its protein is CASSVGGQGNQPQHF.

CDR3 bases: TGTGCCAGCAGCCACCCCCTAGCGAGCGGGAGGGGGAATGAGCAGTACTTC. Encoded protein: CASSHPLASGRGNEQYF. V gene TRBV7-8 combines with J gene TRBJ2-5; 10 bases map to TRBD2. V lost 5 bases and J lost 11; bases outside the gene matches: 20. In germline, CDR1 is SGHVS, CDR2 FQNEAQ. CDR3 length equals 17 residues.